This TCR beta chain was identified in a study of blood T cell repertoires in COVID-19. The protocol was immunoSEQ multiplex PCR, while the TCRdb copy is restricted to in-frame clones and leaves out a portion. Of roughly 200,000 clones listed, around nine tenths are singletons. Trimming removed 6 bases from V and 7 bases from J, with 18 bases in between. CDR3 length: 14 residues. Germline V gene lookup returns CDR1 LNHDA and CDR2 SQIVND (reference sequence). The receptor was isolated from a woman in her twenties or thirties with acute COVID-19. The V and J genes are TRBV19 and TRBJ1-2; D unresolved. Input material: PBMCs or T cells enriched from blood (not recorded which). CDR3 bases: TGTGCCAGTAGGGACCTCCCCCAAGGAGGTGGCTACACCTTC. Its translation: CASRDLPQGGGYTF.